This T cell receptor beta chain was sequenced in a study of human T cells and chemical hapten exposure. Study overall: A roughly 2 cm by roughly 2 cm inner upper arm patch received 2% DPC for sensitization.

The time point: patch test 3, about 24 weeks after DPC sensitization. The treatment: therapeutic diphenylcyclopropenone sensitization with weekly scalp DPC. In this sample, this clonotype turned up many times. Germline V lookup: CDR1 SGHRS, CDR2 YFSETQ. V lost 4 bases to trimming and J lost 0 bases; unmatched junction nucleotides: 9. The CDR3 extends over 17 amino acids. Each CDR3 protein gets one entry after TCRdb re-called the RACE reads with MiXCR. The sample yields about 82,000 distinct CDR3 sequences, 10% to 11% seen once. The input for sequencing was whole blood, taken in connection with sensitization to the hapten diphenylcyclopropenone (DPC). The receptor was isolated from a woman between 45 and 65 years old with alopecia areata. Some clones in this sample may be carry-over from other donors' samples. The chain joins TRBV5-1 to TRBJ2-4; 8 nucleotides line up with TRBD1. CDR3 protein: CASSPGQGVVAKNIQYF. The CDR3 nucleotides are TGCGCCAGCAGCCCCGGACAGGGCGTGGTAGCCAAAAACATTCAGTACTTC.